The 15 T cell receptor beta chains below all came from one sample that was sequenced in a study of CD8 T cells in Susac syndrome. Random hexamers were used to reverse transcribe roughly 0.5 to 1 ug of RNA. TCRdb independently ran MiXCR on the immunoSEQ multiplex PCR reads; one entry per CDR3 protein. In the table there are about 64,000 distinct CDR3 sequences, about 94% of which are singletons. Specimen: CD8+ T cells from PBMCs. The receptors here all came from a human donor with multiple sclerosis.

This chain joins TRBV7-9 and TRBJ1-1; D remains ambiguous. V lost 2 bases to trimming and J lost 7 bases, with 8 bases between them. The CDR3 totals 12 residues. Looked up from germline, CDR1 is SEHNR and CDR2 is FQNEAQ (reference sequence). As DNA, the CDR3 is TGTGCCAGCAGCTTAATTGACCTTGAAGCTTTCTTT. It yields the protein CASSLIDLEAFF.

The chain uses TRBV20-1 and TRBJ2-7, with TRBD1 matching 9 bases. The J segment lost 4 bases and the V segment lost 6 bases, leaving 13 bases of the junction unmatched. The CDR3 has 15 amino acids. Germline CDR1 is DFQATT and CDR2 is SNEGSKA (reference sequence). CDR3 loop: CSAQRGTGLEYEQYF. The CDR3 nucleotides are TGCAGTGCCCAACGTGGGACAGGGTTAGAATACGAGCAGTACTTC.

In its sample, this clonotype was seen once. As DNA, the CDR3 is TGCAGTGCCAGCATTCGAAGACAGGGGACACCCTACGAGCAGTACTTC. Its translation: CSASIRRQGTPYEQYF. This rearrangement joins TRBV20-1 to TRBJ2-7, with 8 positions matching TRBD1. After removal of 6 bases from V and 2 bases from J, the junction contained 15 bases not matched to a gene. The CDR3 spans 16 residues. CDR1 is DFQATT, CDR2 SNEGSKA, per germline (reference sequence).

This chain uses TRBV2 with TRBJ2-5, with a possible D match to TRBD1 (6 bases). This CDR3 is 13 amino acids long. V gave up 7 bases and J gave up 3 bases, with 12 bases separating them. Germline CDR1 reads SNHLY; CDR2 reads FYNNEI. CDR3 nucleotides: TGTGCCAGCAATGGGGGCTGGGAAGAGACCCAGTACTTC. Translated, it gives CASNGGWEETQYF.

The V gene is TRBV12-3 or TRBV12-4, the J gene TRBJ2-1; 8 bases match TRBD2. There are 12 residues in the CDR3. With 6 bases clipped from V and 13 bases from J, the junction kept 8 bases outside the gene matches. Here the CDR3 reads CASSPTSDGQFF. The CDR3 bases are TGTGCCAGCAGCCCGACTAGCGACGGTCAGTTCTTC.

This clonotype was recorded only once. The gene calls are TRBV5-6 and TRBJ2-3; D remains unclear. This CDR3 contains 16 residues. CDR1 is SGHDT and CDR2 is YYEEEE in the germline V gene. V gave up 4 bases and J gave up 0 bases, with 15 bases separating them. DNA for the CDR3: TGTGCCAGCAGCCCCGGATTAGGAACTAGCACAGATACGCAGTATTTT. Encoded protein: CASSPGLGTSTDTQYF.

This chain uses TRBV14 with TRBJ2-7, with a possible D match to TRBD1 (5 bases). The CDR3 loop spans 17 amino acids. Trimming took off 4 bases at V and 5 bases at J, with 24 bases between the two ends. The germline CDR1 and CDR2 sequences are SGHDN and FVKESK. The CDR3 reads CASSLGIGSGRAHEQYF. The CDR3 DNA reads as TGTGCCAGCAGCCTGGGGATCGGTTCGGGCAGGGCCCACGAGCAGTACTTC.

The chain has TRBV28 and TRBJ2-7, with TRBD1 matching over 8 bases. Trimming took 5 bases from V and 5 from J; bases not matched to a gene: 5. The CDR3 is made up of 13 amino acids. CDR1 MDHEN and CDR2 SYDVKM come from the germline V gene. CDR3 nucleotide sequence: TGTGCCAGCAGTCTCCTACAGGGGGACGAGCAGTACTTC. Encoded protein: CASSLLQGDEQYF.

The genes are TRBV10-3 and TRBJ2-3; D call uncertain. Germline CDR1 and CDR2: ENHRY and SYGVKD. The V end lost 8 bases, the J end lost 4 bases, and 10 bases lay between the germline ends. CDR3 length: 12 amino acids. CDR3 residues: CAISNLADTQYF. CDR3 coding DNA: TGTGCCATCTCGAATTTGGCAGATACGCAGTATTTT.

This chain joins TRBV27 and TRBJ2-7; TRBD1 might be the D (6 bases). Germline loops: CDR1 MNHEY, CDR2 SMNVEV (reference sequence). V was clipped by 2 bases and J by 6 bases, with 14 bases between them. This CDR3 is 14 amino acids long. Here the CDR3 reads CASSLGGRNGEQYF. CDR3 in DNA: TGTGCCAGCAGTTTAGGGGGCAGGAACGGCGAGCAGTACTTC.

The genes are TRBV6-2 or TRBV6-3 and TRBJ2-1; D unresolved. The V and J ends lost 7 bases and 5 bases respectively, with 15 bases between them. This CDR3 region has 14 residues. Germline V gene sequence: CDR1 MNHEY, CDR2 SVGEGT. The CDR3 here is CASTDLRPDNEQFF. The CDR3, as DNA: TGTGCCAGCACCGACCTCCGGCCAGACAATGAGCAGTTCTTC.

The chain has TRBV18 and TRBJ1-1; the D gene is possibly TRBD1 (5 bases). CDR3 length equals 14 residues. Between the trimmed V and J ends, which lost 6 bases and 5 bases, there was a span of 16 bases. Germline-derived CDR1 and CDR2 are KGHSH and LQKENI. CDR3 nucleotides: TGTGCCAGCTCCCCTGGGGACTTCTCAACTGAAGCTTTCTTT. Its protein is CASSPGDFSTEAFF.

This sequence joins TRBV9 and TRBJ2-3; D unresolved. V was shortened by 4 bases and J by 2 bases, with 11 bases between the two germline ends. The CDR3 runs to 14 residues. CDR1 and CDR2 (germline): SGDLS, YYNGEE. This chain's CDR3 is CASSPGPDTDTQYF. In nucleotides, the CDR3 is TGTGCCAGCAGCCCAGGACCAGACACAGATACGCAGTATTTT.

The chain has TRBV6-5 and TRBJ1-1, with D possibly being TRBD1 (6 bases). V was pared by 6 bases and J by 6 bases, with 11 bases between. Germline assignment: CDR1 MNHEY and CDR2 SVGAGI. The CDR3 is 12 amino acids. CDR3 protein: CASRGGAAEAFF. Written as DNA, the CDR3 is TGTGCCAGCAGAGGGGGGGCCGCTGAAGCTTTCTTT.

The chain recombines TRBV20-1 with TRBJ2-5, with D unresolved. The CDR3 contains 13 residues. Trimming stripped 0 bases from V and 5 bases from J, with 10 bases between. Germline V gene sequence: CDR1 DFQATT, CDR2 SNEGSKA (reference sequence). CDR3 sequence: CSARDWGEETQYF. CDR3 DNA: TGCAGTGCTAGAGACTGGGGTGAGGAGACCCAGTACTTC.